A selection of T cell receptor beta chains follows, all from one sample in a study of cytomegalovirus exposure and HLA in healthy donors. Assay: immunoSEQ multiplex PCR; the TCRdb copy retains only in-frame clones and omits some. The sample records some 110,000 clones, 15% being singletons. Material for sequencing was PBMCs. The receptor source for this set is a female donor in good health and CMV-seronegative. Both conserved end residues are part of each CDR3. The D gene is left open where the match is weak. Clone size appears in some rows only: once, few, many, or a class for an expanded clone.

j_gene | v_gene | abundance | d_gene | CDR3nt | CDR3aa
TRBJ1-5 | TRBV7-9 | - | - | TGTGCCAGCAGCCTCAACCCAGGGCAGCCCCAGCATTTT | CASSLNPGQPQHF
TRBJ2-3 | TRBV5-6 | few | TRBD1 | TGTGCCAGCAGCTTAGACAGGGGGCGCACAGATACGCAGTATTTT | CASSLDRGRTDTQYF
TRBJ1-2 | TRBV5-1 | - | - | TGCGCCAGCAGCTTGGACGAGTCCTACACCTTC | CASSLDESYTF
TRBJ2-3 | TRBV5-1 | - | - | TGCGCCAGCAGCTCCGACAGGCAGGGCACAGATACGCAGTATTTT | CASSSDRQGTDTQYF
TRBJ2-5 | TRBV5-1 | few | - | TGCGCCAGCAGCCCCCTGGGGGGGGCGGGAGAGACCCAGTACTTC | CASSPLGGAGETQYF
TRBJ2-7 | TRBV6-5 | few | TRBD1 | TGTGCCAGCAGTTACGGACAGGGGCGTGAGCAGTACTTC | CASSYGQGREQYF
TRBJ2-7 | TRBV6-6 | few | TRBD1 | TGTGCCAGCAGTTACTCGATGAACAGGGGCGACGAGCAGTACTTC | CASSYSMNRGDEQYF
TRBJ2-1 | TRBV30 | few | - | TGTGCCTGGAGGCCCGATCGGGACTTCGGTGAGCAGTTCTTC | CAWRPDRDFGEQFF
TRBJ1-5 | TRBV30 | few | TRBD1 | TGTGCCTGGAGTGTCGGACAGGGGATTCAGCCCCAGCATTTT | CAWSVGQGIQPQHF
TRBJ2-1 | TRBV6-5 | - | - | TGTGCCAGCAGTTACTCACCCGGGAGAAACAATGAGCAGTTCTTC | CASSYSPGRNNEQFF
TRBJ2-5 | TRBV19 | few | - | TGTGCCAGTAGTATAGATGGTTTTAGCGCCACCAGCGGGGAGACCCAGTACTTC | CASSIDGFSATSGETQYF
TRBJ2-5 | TRBV30 | few | - | TGTGCCTGGACTAAGTCGTCGTTCGAGACCCAGTACTTC | CAWTKSSFETQYF
TRBJ2-1 | TRBV7-6 | - | TRBD2 | TGTGCCAGCAGCTTCATAGCGGGGGGCGACTACTACAATGAGCAGTTCTTC | CASSFIAGGDYYNEQFF
TRBJ2-7 | TRBV4-3 | - | - | TGCGCCAGCAGCCAAGTCGGGTCCTACGAGCAGTACTTC | CASSQVGSYEQYF
TRBJ2-6 | TRBV5-1 | - | - | TGCGCCAGCAGCTTGGAGGGAGTCGGGGCCAACGTCCTGACTTTC | CASSLEGVGANVLTF
TRBJ2-1 | TRBV4-2 | - | - | TGTGCCAGCAGCCCTCAAGCGGTAAGCTCCTACAATGAGCAGTTCTTC | CASSPQAVSSYNEQFF
TRBJ1-1 | TRBV11-2 | few | - | TGTGCCAGCAGCTTACAGGTCGTCCTGAACACTGAAGCTTTCTTT | CASSLQVVLNTEAFF
TRBJ2-3 | TRBV15 | - | - | TGTGCCACCAGCAGTCCTCAGGGTCAGGGGCCAGATACGCAGTATTTT | CATSSPQGQGPDTQYF
TRBJ2-5 | TRBV30 | - | - | TGTGCCTGGAGTTTCGCGAACCAAGAGACCCAGTACTTC | CAWSFANQETQYF
TRBJ1-2 | TRBV23-1 | - | - | TGCGCCAGCGATAGGGGAGGCTATGGCTACACCTTC | CASDRGGYGYTF
TRBJ1-2 | TRBV5-4 | few | - | TGTGCCAGCAGCTTGGAACAGGGTCTTGAAGGCTACACCTTC | CASSLEQGLEGYTF
TRBJ2-5 | TRBV29-1 | few | TRBD1 | TGCAGCGCAAGACAGGGTGTAAAGACCCAGTACTTC | CSARQGVKTQYF
TRBJ2-1 | TRBV4-1 | - | TRBD2 | TGCGCCAGCAGCAGCCAAGCGGGAAGCGGGGGGCTCGATGAGCAGTTCTTC | CASSSQAGSGGLDEQFF
TRBJ2-1 | TRBV5-1 | - | TRBD1 | TGCGCCAGCAGCTTGGGACAGGGCCGACCGGGGGAGCAGTTCTTC | CASSLGQGRPGEQFF
TRBJ2-1 | TRBV10-1 | - | - | TGCGCCAGCACCCAACCAGGGGCTAGCGGCTCCTACAATGAGCAGTTCTTC | CASTQPGASGSYNEQFF
TRBJ1-4 | TRBV30 | few | TRBD1 | TGTGCCTGGAGTGTACTTAGGGGGCCTGAAAAACTGTTTTTT | CAWSVLRGPEKLFF
TRBJ2-7 | TRBV6-6 | - | - | TGTGCCAGCAGTAAGACAGAATACGAGCAGTACTTC | CASSKTEYEQYF
TRBJ2-6 | TRBV7-2 | few | TRBD1 | TGTGCCAGCAGCTCCCGGGACAGGGGGCGTGGGGCCAACGTCCTGACTTTC | CASSSRDRGRGANVLTF
TRBJ2-1 | TRBV5-6 | - | TRBD2 | TGTGCCAGCAGCGAAGCGGGAGGACTCTACAATGAGCAGTTCTTC | CASSEAGGLYNEQFF